This TCR beta chain appears in the sequencing data of a study of regulatory T cells in long-lasting Graves disease. Study-wide results and caveats: Patients with persistent disease shared under 3,500 public clonotypes, outpacing the approximately 920 shared by new patients. TCR diversity in persistent Graves' patients was below that of newly diagnosed ones.

With iRepertoire HTBI primers and Arm-PCR of CDR3 regions, TCR beta libraries were built. In TCRdb, the multiplex PCR reads were re-called with MiXCR into one record per CDR3 protein. The repertoire holds around 450,000 distinct CDR3 sequences, with 20% to 25% as singletons. Time point here: persistent/refractory GD, antithyroid drugs over 5 years with positive TRAb. Scientists built the TCR library using RNA that was extracted from PBMCs. An approximately 10-milliliter sample of peripheral blood was drawn into EDTA tubes. Trimming cost V 1 base and J 4 bases, with 10 bases left between them. This CDR3 has 14 residues. CDR1 SNHLY and CDR2 FYNNEI come from the germline V gene. This clonotype has a count of ten or more. Its antigen is currently unknown.

The genes are TRBV2 and TRBJ1-2; no clear D gene. This TCR came from a female donor with Graves disease. The sample was peripheral blood mononuclear cells (PBMCs), taken when the disease was refractory, from a patient treated with antithyroid drugs. CDR3 sequence: CASSEDGHLYGYTF. The CDR3 DNA sequence: TGTGCCAGCAGTGAAGATGGCCATCTCTATGGCTACACCTTC. Combining the CDR3 with reference TRBV2 and TRBJ1-2 gives the whole variable domain EPEVTQTPSHQVTQMGQEVILRCVPISNHLYFYWYRQILGQKVEFLVSFYNNEISEKSEIFDDQFSVERPDGSNFTLKIRSTKLEDSAMYFCASSEDGHLYGYTFGSGTRLTVV.